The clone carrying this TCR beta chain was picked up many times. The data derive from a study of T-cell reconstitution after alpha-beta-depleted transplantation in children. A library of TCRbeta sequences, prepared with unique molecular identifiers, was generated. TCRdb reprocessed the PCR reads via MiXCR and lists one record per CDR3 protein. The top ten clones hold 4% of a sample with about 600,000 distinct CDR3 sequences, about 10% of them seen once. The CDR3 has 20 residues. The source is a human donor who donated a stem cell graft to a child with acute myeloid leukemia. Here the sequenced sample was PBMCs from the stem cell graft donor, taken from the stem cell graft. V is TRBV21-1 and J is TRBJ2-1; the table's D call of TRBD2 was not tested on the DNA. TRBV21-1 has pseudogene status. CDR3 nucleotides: TGTGCCAGCAGCACCCGGAGGACTAGCGGGAGTAGACGTTCCTACAATGAGCAGTTCTTC. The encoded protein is CASSTRRTSGSRRSYNEQFF.